Here is one T cell receptor beta chain with its context. No antigen is known for it. Germline V CDR1 and CDR2: SGDLS, YYNGEE. V shed 5 bases, J shed 0 bases, and the junction held 3 bases outside the gene matches. CDR3 length equals 15 residues. Generated by immunoSEQ multiplex PCR, the TCRdb table keeps only in-frame clones and is missing some. Of 45,000 to 60,000 clones listed, roughly 90% were seen once; the top ten hold roughly 7.8%. This specimen belongs to a study of OX40 agonist ivuxolimab in advanced cancers. Overall study context: An agonistic anti-OX40 (CD134) antibody, ivuxolimab, was used to treat the patients. The group had a mean age of roughly 65 years, ranged from roughly 23 to 79, and was 82.7% male.

Overall study findings and caveats: Averaged across samples, CD8+ T cells carried more expanded clones than CD4+ did. Clonal expansion among partial responders at 0.1-3.0 mg/kg ranked near the lowest.

This sample comprised CD4+ or CD8+ T cells sorted from blood, obtained in a trial of the OX40 agonist ivuxolimab. The V and J genes are TRBV9 and TRBJ2-1, with 9 bases aligning to TRBD2. This clonotype was obtained from an adult with an advanced solid tumor such as melanoma, head and neck, liver or kidney cancer. CDR3 protein: CASSLSGSSYNEQFF. The CDR3 DNA reads TGTGCCAGCAGTCTTAGCGGGAGCTCCTACAATGAGCAGTTCTTC.